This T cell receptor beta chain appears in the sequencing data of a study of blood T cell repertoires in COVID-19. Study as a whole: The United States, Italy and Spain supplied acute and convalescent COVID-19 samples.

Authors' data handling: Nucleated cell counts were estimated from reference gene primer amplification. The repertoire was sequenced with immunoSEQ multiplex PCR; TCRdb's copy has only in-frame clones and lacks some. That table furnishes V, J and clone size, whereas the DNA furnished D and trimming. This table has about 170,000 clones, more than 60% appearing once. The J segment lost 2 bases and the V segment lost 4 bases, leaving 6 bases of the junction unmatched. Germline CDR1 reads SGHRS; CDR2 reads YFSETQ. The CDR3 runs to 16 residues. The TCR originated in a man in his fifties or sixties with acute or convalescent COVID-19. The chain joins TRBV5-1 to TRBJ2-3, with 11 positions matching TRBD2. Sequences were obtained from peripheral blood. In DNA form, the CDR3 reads TGCGCCAGCAGCCACGGGACTAGCGGAACCACAGATACGCAGTATTTT. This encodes CASSHGTSGTTDTQYF.